This is a list of T cell receptor beta chains from one sample in a study of T-cell reconstitution after alpha-beta-depleted transplantation in children. Using its own MiXCR run on the PCR reads, TCRdb lists one record per CDR3 protein. The sample yields 190,000 or so distinct CDR3 sequences, about 6% seen once. Sequenced here: PBMCs, sampled before TCRalphabeta/CD19-depleted stem cell transplant. These TCRs come from a girl less than two years old with combined immunodeficiency, due to receive a stem cell transplant. CDR3s include the opening cysteine and the closing phenylalanine or tryptophan. D genes are given only for firm matches. Clone sizes are given selectively: once, few, many, or a class where the clone is expanded.

d_call	v_call	clone_size	j_call	cdr3_aa	cdr3_nt
TRBD1	TRBV18	many	TRBJ2-7	CASSPGTGGSYEQYF	TGTGCCAGCTCACCAGGGACAGGGGGTTCGTACGAGCAGTACTTC
-	TRBV4-2	many	TRBJ1-1	CASSQAGLEAFF	TGTGCCAGCAGCCAAGCAGGACTTGAAGCTTTCTTT
-	TRBV5-4	many	TRBJ2-5	CASSFWASQLGAQYF	TGTGCCAGCAGCTTTTGGGCTAGCCAACTAGGAGCCCAGTACTTC
TRBD1	TRBV20-1	few	TRBJ2-7	CSANTGVEQYF	TGCAGTGCTAACACAGGGGTCGAGCAGTACTTC
-	TRBV7-9	-	TRBJ2-4	CASSLGTDENIQYF	TGTGCCAGCAGCTTAGGGACAGACGAAAACATTCAGTACTTC
-	TRBV3-1	many	TRBJ2-2	CASSPRGNTGELFF	TGTGCCAGCAGCCCTCGCGGGAACACCGGGGAGCTGTTTTTT
-	TRBV20-1	many	TRBJ2-3	CSANGPGPSLGTDTQYF	TGCAGTGCTAACGGCCCGGGGCCAAGTTTGGGCACAGATACGCAGTATTTT
TRBD2	TRBV27	many	TRBJ2-2	CASTPGLLTGELFF	TGTGCCAGCACTCCGGGACTACTCACCGGGGAGCTGTTTTTT
-	TRBV4-2	many	TRBJ2-7	CASSQDLGGYEQYF	TGTGCCAGCAGCCAAGATCTAGGCGGGTACGAGCAGTACTTC
-	TRBV12-3/TRBV12-4	many	TRBJ2-3	CASSLSSPDTQYF	TGTGCCAGCAGTTTGTCGTCCCCAGATACGCAGTATTTT
TRBD2	TRBV5-1	many	TRBJ2-3	CASSRGTTRGDTQYF	TGCGCCAGCAGCCGCGGGACTACGAGGGGCGATACGCAGTATTTT
-	TRBV29-1	many	TRBJ2-5	CSVDAGPGQETQYF	TGCAGCGTCGACGCCGGACCGGGACAAGAGACCCAGTACTTC
-	TRBV9	few	TRBJ2-1	CASRPLSGASYNEQFF	TGTGCCAGCAGGCCCCTTAGCGGAGCTTCCTACAATGAGCAGTTCTTC
-	TRBV12-3/TRBV12-4	many	TRBJ2-6	CASSASSGANVLTF	TGTGCCAGCAGCGCGAGCTCTGGGGCCAACGTCCTGACTTTC
TRBD1	TRBV11-1	many	TRBJ1-1	CASSSLWTGGTEAFF	TGTGCCAGCAGCTCGCTCTGGACAGGAGGGACTGAAGCTTTCTTT
TRBD1	TRBV29-1	many	TRBJ1-1	CSVEDRRTGYEAFF	TGCAGCGTTGAAGACCGAAGGACAGGTTATGAAGCTTTCTTT
-	TRBV29-1	many	TRBJ2-1	CSVEDTGTGDEQFF	TGCAGCGTTGAAGACACGGGGACTGGAGATGAGCAGTTCTTC
TRBD1	TRBV4-3	many	TRBJ1-1	CASSQDPTGGGTEAFF	TGCGCCAGCAGCCAAGATCCGACAGGGGGAGGGACTGAAGCTTTCTTT
-	TRBV7-6	many	TRBJ2-1	CASSLAPGSPSSYNEQFF	TGTGCCAGCAGCTTAGCGCCAGGCTCACCTTCCTCCTACAATGAGCAGTTCTTC
-	TRBV27	-	TRBJ2-1	CASTPGVAYNEQFF	TGTGCCAGCACCCCAGGGGTGGCCTACAATGAGCAGTTCTTC
-	TRBV29-1	-	TRBJ2-3	CSVLPTLDTQYF	TGCAGCGTTTTACCCACCTTAGATACGCAGTATTTT
TRBD1	TRBV29-1	few	TRBJ1-2	CSVDADRGPYGYTF	TGCAGCGTTGACGCCGACAGGGGCCCCTATGGCTACACCTTC
-	TRBV7-3	many	TRBJ2-2	CASSWTGTGELFF	TGTGCCAGCAGCTGGACGGGGACCGGGGAGCTGTTTTTT
-	TRBV6-5	many	TRBJ1-4	CASSYSSLNEKLFF	TGTGCCAGCAGTTACTCTTCCCTGAATGAAAAACTGTTTTTT
TRBD2	TRBV28	many	TRBJ2-7	CASSSLAASEQYF	TGTGCCAGCAGTTCGCTAGCGGCTTCTGAGCAGTACTTC
TRBD1	TRBV28	many	TRBJ1-4	CASSPLLLTGDHEKLFF	TGTGCCAGCAGTCCCCTCCTCCTGACAGGGGATCATGAAAAACTGTTTTTT